This T cell receptor beta chain comes out of a study of T cell changes during pregnancy in multiple sclerosis. Germline loops: CDR1 PRHDT, CDR2 FYEKMQ (reference sequence). Trimming removed 4 bases from V and 13 bases from J, with 19 bases in between. This CDR3 region has 13 residues. Some clones are missing from TCRdb's copy, which holds only in-frame ones; the method was immunoSEQ multiplex PCR. The table includes around 41,000 clones, around 90% detected once. The chain links TRBV13 to TRBJ2-5; possible D gene TRBD2, 6 bases. The origin of this receptor is a female donor in good health, enrolled as a control in a pregnancy study. The sample in question was CD4+ T cells from peripheral blood mononuclear cells, obtained in the third trimester of pregnancy. This CDR3 is CASSWRGTNTVYF. In nucleotides, the CDR3 is TGTGCCAGCAGCTGGAGGGGCACCAACACGGTGTACTTC.